Below, one T cell receptor beta chain is given with its context. Its antigen remains undetermined. Per-nucleotide qualities are absent, and no much larger clonotype sits a single base away. Receptor libraries were prepared by the immunoSEQ multiplex PCR assay. TCRdb limited this immuneACCESS table to in-frame rearrangements with V and J called. A share of clones is missing; checked studies link under half to unresolved V genes, and the rest is unexplained. A total of about 54,000 clones appear in this sample, roughly 92% of them only once. The ten top clones hold 0.2% to 0.25% of the sample. The sample belongs to a study of technical replicates of blood from a few donors (dated by TCRdb to 2016 to 2017). The germline V gene sets CDR1 to SGHRS and CDR2 to YFSETQ. The CDR3 covers 15 residues, taking in both the cysteine and the phenylalanine. CDR3 DNA only is kept here, 45 bases in frame from base 1. The junction carries 16 bases between V and J, which are trimmed by 0 bases and 6 bases respectively.

Sequencing was performed on T cells isolated from PBMCs. The sequence was obtained from a human donor in good health. The V and J genes are TRBV5-1 and TRBJ2-7; TRBD2 might be the D gene, on 6 matching bases. CDR3 loop: CASSLAALAGGEQYF. The DNA sequence is TGCGCCAGCAGCTTGGCCGCACTAGCTGGGGGCGAGCAGTACTTC.